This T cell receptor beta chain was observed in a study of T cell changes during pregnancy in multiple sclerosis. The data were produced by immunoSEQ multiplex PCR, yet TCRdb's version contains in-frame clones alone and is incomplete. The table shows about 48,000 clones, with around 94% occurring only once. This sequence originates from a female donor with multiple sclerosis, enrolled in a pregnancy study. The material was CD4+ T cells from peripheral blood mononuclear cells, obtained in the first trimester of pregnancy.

This CDR3 reads CASSDHRDQPQHF. The CDR3 region has the DNA TGTGCCAGCAGTGACCACAGGGATCAGCCCCAGCATTTT. The V and J genes are TRBV2 and TRBJ1-5, with D possibly matching TRBD1 (6 bases). Trimming took 3 bases from V and 5 from J, leaving 8 bases between them. Germline CDR1 reads SNHLY; CDR2 reads FYNNEI. The CDR3 contains 13 residues.